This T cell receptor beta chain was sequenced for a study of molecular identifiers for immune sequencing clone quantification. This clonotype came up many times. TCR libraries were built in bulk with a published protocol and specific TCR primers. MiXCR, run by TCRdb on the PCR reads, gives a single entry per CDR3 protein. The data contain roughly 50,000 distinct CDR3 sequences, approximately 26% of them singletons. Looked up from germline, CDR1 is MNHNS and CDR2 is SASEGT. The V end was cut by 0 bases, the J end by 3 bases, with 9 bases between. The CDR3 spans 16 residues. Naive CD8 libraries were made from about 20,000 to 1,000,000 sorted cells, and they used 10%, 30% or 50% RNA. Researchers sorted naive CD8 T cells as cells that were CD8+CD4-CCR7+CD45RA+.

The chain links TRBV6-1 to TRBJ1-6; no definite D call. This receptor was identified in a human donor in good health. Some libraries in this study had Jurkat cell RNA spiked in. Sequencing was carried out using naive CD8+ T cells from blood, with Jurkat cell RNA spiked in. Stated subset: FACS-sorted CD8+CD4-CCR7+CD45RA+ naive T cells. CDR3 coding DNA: TGTGCCAGCAGTGAAGCGCTTCGCAGCTATAATTCACCCCTCCACTTT. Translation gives CASSEALRSYNSPLHF.